This T cell receptor beta chain was found in a study of CD4 T cells in relation to SARS-CoV-2 and coronaviruses. CDR3 length: 13 amino acids. Germline lookup yields CDR1 MNHNS and CDR2 SASEGT. Trimming stripped 3 bases from V and 2 bases from J, with 8 bases between. Repertoires were generated with immunoSEQ multiplex PCR, while TCRdb's copy carries only in-frame clones and drops some. The sample lists about 38,000 clones; roughly 80% were seen once. As for this clone: Its antigen is as yet unknown.

Material: memory CD4+ T cells from PBMCs, cultured in vitro. This receptor was taken from an adult with COVID-19. The chain is built from TRBV6-1 and TRBJ2-7; D gene uncertain. CDR3 in amino acids: CASSDRNTYEQYF. The DNA for the CDR3 is TGTGCCAGCAGTGACAGGAACACCTACGAGCAGTACTTC.